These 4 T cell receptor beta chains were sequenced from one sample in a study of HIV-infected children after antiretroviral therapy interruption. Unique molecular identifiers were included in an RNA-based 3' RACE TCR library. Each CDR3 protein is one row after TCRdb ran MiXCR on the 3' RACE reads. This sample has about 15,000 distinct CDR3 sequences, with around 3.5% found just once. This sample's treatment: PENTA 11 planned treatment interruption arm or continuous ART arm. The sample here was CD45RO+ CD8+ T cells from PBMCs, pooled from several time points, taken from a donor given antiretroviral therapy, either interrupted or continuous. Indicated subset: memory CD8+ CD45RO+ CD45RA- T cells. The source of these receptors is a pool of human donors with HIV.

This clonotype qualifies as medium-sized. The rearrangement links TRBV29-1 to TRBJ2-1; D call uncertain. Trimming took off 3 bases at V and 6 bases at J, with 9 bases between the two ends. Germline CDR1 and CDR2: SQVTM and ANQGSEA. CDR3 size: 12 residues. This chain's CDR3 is CSVDIQPNEQFF. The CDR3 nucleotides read TGCAGCGTTGACATCCAGCCCAATGAGCAGTTCTTC.

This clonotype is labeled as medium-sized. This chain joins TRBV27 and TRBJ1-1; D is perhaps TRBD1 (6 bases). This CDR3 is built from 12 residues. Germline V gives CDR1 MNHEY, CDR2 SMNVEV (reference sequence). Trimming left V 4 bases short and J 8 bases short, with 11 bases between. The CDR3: CASSSMGAEAFF. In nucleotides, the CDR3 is TGTGCCAGCAGTTCCATGGGGGCCGAAGCTTTCTTT.

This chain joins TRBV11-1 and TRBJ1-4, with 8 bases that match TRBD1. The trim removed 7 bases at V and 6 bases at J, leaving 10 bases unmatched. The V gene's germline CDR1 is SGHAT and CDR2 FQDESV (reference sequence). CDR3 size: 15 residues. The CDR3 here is CASIPDRGLDEKLFF. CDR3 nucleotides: TGTGCCAGCATCCCCGACAGGGGATTGGATGAAAAACTGTTTTTT.

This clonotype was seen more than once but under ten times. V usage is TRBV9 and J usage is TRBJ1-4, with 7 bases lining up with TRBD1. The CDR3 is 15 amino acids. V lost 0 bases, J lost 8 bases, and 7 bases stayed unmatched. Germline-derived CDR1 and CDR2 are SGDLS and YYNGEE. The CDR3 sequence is CASSVEEGGWEKLFF. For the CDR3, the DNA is TGTGCCAGCAGCGTAGAGGAAGGGGGCTGGGAAAAACTGTTTTTT.